The subject of this entry is one TCR beta chain. This entry belongs to a study of blood T cell repertoires in COVID-19. Assay used: immunoSEQ multiplex PCR; TCRdb lists only in-frame clones, some missing. The table has about 120,000 clones, 75% to 95% seen once. Germline V CDR1 and CDR2: DFQATT, SNEGSKA (reference sequence). The CDR3 sequence is 12 residues long. V dropped 3 bases and J dropped 1 base, with 6 bases sitting between them. The sequenced sample was peripheral blood. The chain combines TRBV20-1 with TRBJ1-1, with D uncertain. This clonotype was sampled from a human donor with active COVID-19. The donor label of this sample is uncertain. In DNA, the CDR3 is TGCAGTGCTAGTTGGAGGAACACTGAAGCTTTCTTT. Translated, it gives CSASWRNTEAFF.